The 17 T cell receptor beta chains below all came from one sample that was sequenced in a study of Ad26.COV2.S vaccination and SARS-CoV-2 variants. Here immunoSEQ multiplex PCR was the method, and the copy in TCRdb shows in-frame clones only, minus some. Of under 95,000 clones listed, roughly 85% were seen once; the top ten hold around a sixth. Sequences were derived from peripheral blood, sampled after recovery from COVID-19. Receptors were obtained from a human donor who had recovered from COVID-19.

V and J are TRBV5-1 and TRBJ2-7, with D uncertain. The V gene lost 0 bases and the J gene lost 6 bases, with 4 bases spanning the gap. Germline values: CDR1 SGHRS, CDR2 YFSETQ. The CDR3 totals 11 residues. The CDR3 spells CASSLAREQYF. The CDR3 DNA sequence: TGCGCCAGCAGCTTGGCACGCGAGCAGTACTTC. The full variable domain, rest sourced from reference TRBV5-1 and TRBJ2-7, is KAGVTQTPRYLIKTRGQQVTLSCSPISGHRSVSWYQQTPGQGLQFLFEYFSETQRNKGNFPGRFSGRQFSNSRSEMNVSTLELGDSALYLCASSLAREQYFGPGTRLTVT.

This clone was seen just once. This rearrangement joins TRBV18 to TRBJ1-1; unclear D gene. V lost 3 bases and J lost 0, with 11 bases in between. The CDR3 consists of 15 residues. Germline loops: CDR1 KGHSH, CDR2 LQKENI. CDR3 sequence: CASSPANTLNTEAFF. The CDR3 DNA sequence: TGTGCCAGCTCACCTGCGAACACCTTGAACACTGAAGCTTTCTTT. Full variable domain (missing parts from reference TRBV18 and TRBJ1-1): NAGVMQNPRHLVRRRGQEARLRCSPMKGHSHVYWYRQLPEEGLKFMVYLQKENIIDESGMPKERFSAEFPKEGPSILRIQQVVRGDSAAYFCASSPANTLNTEAFFGQGTRLTVV.

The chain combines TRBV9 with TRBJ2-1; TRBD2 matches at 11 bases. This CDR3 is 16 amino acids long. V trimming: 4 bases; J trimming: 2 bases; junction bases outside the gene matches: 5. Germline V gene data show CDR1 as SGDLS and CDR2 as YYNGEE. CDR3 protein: CASSPIAGGAYNEQFF. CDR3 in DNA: TGTGCCAGCAGCCCGATAGCGGGAGGGGCCTACAATGAGCAGTTCTTC. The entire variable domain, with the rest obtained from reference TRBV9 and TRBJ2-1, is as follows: DSGVTQTPKHLITATGQRVTLRCSPRSGDLSVYWYQQSLDQGLQFLIQYYNGEERAKGNILERFSAQQFPDLHSELNLSSLELGDSALYFCASSPIAGGAYNEQFFGPGTRLTVL.

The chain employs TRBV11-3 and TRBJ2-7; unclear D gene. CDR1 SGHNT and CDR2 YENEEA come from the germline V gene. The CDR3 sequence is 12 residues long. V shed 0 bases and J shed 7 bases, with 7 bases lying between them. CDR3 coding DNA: TGTGCCAGCAGCTTAGACAGGTCTGAGCAGTACTTC. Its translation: CASSLDRSEQYF.

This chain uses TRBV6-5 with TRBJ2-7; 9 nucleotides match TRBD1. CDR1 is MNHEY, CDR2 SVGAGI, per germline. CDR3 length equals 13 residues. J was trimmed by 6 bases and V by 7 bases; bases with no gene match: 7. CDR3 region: CASKQGARVEQYF. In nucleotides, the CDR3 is TGTGCCAGCAAACAGGGGGCGCGTGTCGAGCAGTACTTC.

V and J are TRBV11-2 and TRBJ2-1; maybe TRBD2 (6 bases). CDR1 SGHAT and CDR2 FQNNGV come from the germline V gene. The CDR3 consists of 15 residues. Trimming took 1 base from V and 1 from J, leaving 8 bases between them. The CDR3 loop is CASSLVGLSYNEQFF. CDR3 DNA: TGTGCCAGCAGCTTAGTCGGACTATCCTACAATGAGCAGTTCTTC.

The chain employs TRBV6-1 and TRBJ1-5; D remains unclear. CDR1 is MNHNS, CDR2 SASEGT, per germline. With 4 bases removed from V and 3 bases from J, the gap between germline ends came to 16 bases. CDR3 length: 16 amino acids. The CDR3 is CASSGRVGNLNQPQHF. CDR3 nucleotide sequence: TGTGCCAGCAGTGGTCGGGTCGGGAATCTCAATCAGCCCCAGCATTTT.

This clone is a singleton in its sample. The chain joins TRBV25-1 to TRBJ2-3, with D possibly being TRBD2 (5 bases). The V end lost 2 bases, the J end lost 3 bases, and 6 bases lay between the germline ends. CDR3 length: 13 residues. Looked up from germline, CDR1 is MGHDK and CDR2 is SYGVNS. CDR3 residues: CASSERDTDTQYF. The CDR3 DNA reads TGTGCCAGCAGTGAACGGGATACAGATACGCAGTATTTT. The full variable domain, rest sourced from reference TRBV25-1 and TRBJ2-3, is EADIYQTPRYLVIGTGKKITLECSQTMGHDKMYWYQQDPGMELHLIHYSYGVNSTEKGDLSSESTVSRIRTEHFPLTLESARPSHTSQYLCASSERDTDTQYFGPGTRLTVL.

The CDR3 loop is CASRNLTEAGAAQYF. In DNA form, the CDR3 reads TGTGCCAGCAGAAATCTCACCGAAGCGGGAGCAGCGCAGTATTTT. The rearrangement joins TRBV6-4 to TRBJ2-3, with TRBD2 matching over 8 bases. CDR1 and CDR2 from the germline V gene are MRHNA and SNTAGT. There are 15 residues in the CDR3. V dropped 6 bases and J dropped 10; count of bases not matched to a gene: 15.

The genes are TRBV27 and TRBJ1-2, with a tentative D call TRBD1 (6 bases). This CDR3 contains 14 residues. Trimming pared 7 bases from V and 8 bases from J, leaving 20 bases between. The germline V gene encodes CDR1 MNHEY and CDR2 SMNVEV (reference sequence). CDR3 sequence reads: CASMGAGAKFGYTF. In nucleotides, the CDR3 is TGTGCCAGCATGGGGGCAGGCGCGAAGTTCGGCTACACCTTC.

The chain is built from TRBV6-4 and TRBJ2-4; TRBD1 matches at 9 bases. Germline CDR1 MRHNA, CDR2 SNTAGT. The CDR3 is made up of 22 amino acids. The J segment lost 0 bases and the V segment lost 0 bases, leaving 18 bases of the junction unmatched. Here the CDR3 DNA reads TGTGCCAGCAGTGACTCACCACAGGGGGCGCGCGGTAAGGGTTTAGCCAAAAACATTCAGTACTTC. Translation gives CASSDSPQGARGKGLAKNIQYF.

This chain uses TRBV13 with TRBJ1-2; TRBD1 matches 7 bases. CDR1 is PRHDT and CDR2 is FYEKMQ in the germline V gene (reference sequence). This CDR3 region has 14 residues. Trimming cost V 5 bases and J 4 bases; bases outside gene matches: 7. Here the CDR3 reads CASSPRTGIYGYTF. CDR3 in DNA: TGTGCCAGCAGCCCCCGGACAGGAATCTATGGCTACACCTTC.

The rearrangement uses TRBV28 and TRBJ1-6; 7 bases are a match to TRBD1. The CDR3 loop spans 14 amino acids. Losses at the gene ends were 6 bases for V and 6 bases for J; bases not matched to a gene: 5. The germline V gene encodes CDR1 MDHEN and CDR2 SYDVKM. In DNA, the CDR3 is TGTGCCAGCAGCACACAGGGGCCTAATTCACCCCTCCACTTT. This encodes CASSTQGPNSPLHF. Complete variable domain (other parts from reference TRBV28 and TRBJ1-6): DVKVTQSSRYLVKRTGEKVFLECVQDMDHENMFWYRQDPGLGLRLIYFSYDVKMKEKGDIPEGYSVSREKKERFSLILESASTNQTSMYLCASSTQGPNSPLHFGNGTRLTVT.

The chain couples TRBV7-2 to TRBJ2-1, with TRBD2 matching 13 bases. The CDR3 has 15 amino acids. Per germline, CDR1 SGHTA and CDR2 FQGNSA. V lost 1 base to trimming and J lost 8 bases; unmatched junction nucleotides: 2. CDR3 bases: TGTGCCAGCAGCTTAGGGACTAGCGGGAGATATGAGCAGTTCTTC. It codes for CASSLGTSGRYEQFF.

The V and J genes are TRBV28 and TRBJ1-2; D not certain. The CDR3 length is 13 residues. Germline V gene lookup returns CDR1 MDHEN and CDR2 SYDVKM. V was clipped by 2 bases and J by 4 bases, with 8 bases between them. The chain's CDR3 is CASSLLGAYGYTF. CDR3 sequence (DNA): TGTGCCAGCAGTTTACTCGGTGCCTATGGCTACACCTTC.

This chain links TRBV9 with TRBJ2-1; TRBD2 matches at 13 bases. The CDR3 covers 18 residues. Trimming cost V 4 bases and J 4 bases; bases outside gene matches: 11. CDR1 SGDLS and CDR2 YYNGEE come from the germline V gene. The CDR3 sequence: CASSPRTSGSVRYNEQFF. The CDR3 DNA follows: TGTGCCAGCAGCCCCCGGACTAGCGGGAGTGTGCGGTACAATGAGCAGTTCTTC. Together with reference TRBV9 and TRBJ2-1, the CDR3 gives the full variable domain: DSGVTQTPKHLITATGQRVTLRCSPRSGDLSVYWYQQSLDQGLQFLIQYYNGEERAKGNILERFSAQQFPDLHSELNLSSLELGDSALYFCASSPRTSGSVRYNEQFFGPGTRLTVL.

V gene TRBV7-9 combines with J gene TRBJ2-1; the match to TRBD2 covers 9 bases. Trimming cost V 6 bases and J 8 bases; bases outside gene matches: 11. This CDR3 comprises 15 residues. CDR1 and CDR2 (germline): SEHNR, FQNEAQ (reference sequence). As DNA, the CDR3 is TGTGCCAGCAGTTTAAGCCTAGCGGGAATGGATGAGCAGTTCTTC. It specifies CASSLSLAGMDEQFF.